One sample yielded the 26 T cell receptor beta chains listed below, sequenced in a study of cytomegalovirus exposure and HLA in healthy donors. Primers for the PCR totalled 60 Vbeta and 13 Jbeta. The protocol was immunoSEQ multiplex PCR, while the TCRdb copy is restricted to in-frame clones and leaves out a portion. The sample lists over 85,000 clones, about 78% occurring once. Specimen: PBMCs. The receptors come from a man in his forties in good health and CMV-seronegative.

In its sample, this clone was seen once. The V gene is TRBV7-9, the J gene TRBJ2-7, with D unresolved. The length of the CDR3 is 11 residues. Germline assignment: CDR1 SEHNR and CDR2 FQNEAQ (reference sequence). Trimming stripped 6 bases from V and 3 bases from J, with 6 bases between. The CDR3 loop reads CASSSHYEQYF. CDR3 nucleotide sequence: TGTGCCAGCAGTTCCCACTACGAGCAGTACTTC.

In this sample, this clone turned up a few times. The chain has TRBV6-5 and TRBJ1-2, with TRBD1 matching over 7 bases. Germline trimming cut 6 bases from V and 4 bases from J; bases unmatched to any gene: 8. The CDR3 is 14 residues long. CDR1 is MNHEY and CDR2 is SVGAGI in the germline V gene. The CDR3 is CASRQQGTFYGYTF. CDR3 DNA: TGTGCCAGCAGGCAACAGGGGACCTTCTATGGCTACACCTTC.

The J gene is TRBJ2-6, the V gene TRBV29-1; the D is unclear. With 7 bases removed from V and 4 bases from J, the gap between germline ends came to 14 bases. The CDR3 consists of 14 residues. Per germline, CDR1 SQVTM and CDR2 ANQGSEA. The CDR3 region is CSAGSPGGANVLTF. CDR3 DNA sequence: TGCAGCGCCGGGTCACCTGGCGGGGCCAACGTCCTGACTTTC. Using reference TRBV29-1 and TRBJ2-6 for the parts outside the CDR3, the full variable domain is SAVISQKPSRDICQRGTSLTIQCQVDSQVTMMFWYRQQPGQSLTLIATANQGSEATYESGFVIDKFPISRPNLTFSTLTVSNMSPEDSSIYLCSAGSPGGANVLTFGAGSRLTVL.

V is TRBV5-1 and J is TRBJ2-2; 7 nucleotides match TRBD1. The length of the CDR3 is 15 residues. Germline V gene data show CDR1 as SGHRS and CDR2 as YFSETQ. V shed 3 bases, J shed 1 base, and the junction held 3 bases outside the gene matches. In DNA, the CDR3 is TGCGCCAGCAGCTCCCGGACAGGGAACACCGGGGAGCTGTTTTTT. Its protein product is CASSSRTGNTGELFF. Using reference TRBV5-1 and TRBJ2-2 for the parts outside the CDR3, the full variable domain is KAGVTQTPRYLIKTRGQQVTLSCSPISGHRSVSWYQQTPGQGLQFLFEYFSETQRNKGNFPGRFSGRQFSNSRSEMNVSTLELGDSALYLCASSSRTGNTGELFFGEGSRLTVL.

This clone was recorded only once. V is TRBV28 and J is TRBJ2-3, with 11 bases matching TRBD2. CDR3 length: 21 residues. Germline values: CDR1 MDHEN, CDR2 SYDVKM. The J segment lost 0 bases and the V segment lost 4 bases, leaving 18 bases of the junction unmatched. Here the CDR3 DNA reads TGTGCCAGCAGTTACTCAACCCCCCTAGGACTAGCGGGCCAGAGCACAGATACGCAGTATTTT. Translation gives CASSYSTPLGLAGQSTDTQYF.

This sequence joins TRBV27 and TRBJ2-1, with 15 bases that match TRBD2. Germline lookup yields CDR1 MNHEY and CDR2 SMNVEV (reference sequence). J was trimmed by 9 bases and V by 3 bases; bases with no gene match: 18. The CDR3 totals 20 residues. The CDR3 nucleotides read TGTGCCAGCAGTTTTGACGGGACCCGACGGACTAGCGGGAGGGCCAGTGAGCAGTTCTTC. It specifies CASSFDGTRRTSGRASEQFF.

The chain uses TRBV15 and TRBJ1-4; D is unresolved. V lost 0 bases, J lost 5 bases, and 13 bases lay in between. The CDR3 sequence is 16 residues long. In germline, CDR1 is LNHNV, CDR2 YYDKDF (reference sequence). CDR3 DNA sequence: TGTGCCACCAGCAGAGATTTACGGGAGACCAATGAAAAACTGTTTTTT. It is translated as CATSRDLRETNEKLFF.

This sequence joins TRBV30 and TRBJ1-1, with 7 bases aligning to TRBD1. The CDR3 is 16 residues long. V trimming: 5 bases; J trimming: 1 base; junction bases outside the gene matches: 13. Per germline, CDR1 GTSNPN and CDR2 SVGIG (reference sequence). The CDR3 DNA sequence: TGTGCCTGGGGGGAATTACAGGGGAGAACGAACACTGAAGCTTTCTTT. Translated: CAWGELQGRTNTEAFF. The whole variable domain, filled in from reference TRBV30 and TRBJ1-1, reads SQTIHQWPATLVQPVGSPLSLECTVEGTSNPNLYWYRQAAGRGLQLLFYSVGIGQISSEVPQNLSASRPQDRQFILSSKKLLLSDSGFYLCAWGELQGRTNTEAFFGQGTRLTVV.

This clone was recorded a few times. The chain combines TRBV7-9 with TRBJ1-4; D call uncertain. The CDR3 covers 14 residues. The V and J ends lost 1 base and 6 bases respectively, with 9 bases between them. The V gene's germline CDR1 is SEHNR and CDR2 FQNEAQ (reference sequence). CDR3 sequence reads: CASSLVSVDEKLFF. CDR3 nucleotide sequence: TGTGCCAGCAGCTTAGTTTCGGTAGATGAAAAACTGTTTTTT.

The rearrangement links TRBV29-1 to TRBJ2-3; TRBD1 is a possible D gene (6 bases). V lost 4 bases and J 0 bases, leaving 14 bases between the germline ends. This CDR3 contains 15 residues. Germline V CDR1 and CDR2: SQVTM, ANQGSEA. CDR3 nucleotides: TGCAGCGTTGCGTATGGGGGCGCTAGCACAGATACGCAGTATTTT. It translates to CSVAYGGASTDTQYF.

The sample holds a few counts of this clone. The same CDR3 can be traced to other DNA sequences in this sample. The CDR3 spells CASSLGGSGNQPQHF. CDR3 in DNA: TGTGCCAGCAGCTTGGGAGGGTCGGGCAATCAGCCCCAGCATTTT. The rearrangement links TRBV5-4 to TRBJ1-5; D is unresolved. This CDR3 spans 15 amino acids. V lost 0 bases and J 2 bases, leaving 9 bases between the germline ends. Germline CDR1 is SGHNT and CDR2 is YYREEE (reference sequence).

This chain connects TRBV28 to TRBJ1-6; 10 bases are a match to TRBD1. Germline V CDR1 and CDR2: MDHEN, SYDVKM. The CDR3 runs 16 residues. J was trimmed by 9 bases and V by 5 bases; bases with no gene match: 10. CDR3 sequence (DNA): TGTGCCAGCAGTCCCCGAGACAGGGGGCGCCTTTCACCCCTCCACTTT. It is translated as CASSPRDRGRLSPLHF.

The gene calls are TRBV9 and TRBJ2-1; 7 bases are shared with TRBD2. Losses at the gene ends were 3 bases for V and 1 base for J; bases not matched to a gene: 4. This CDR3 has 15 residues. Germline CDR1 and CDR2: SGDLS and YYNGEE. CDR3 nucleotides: TGTGCCAGCAGCGCTAGCGGAAATTCCTACAATGAGCAGTTCTTC. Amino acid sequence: CASSASGNSYNEQFF. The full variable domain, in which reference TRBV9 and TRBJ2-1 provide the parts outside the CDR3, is DSGVTQTPKHLITATGQRVTLRCSPRSGDLSVYWYQQSLDQGLQFLIQYYNGEERAKGNILERFSAQQFPDLHSELNLSSLELGDSALYFCASSASGNSYNEQFFGPGTRLTVL.

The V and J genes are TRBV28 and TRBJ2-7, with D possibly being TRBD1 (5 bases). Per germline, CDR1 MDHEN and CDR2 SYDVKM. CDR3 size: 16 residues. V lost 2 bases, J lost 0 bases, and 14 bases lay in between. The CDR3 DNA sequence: TGTGCCAGCAGTTTACGTGACAGCGCCCTCTCCTACGAGCAGTACTTC. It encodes CASSLRDSALSYEQYF.

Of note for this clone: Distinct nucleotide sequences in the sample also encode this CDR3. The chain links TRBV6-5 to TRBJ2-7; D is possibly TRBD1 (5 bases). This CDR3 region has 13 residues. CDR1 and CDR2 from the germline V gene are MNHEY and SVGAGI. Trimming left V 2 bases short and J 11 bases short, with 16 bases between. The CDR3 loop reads CASSYPGGAVEYF. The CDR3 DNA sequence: TGTGCCAGCAGTTACCCTGGTGGGGCAGTTGAGTACTTC.

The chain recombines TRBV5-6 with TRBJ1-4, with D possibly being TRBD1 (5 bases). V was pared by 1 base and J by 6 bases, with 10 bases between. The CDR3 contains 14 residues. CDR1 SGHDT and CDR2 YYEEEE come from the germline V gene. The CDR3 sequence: CASSLPGGYEKLFF. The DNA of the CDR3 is TGTGCCAGCAGCTTGCCCGGGGGATATGAAAAACTGTTTTTT.

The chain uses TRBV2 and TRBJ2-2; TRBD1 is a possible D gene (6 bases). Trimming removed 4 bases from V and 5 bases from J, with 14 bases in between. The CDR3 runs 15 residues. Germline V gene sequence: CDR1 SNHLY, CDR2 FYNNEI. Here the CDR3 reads CASSGLTGRTGELFF. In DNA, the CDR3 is TGTGCCAGCAGTGGCTTGACAGGACGGACCGGGGAGCTGTTTTTT.

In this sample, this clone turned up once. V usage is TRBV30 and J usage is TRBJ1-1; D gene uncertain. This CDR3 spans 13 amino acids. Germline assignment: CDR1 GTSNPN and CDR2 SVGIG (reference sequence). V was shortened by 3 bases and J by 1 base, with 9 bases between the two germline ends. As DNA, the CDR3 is TGTGCCTGGAGAGGAACGGGGAACACTGAAGCTTTCTTT. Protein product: CAWRGTGNTEAFF.

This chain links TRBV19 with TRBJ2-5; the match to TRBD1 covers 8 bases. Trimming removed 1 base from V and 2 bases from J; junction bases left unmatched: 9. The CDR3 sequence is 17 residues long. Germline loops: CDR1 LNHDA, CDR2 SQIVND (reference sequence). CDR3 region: CASSIGGQAGGQETQYF. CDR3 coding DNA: TGTGCCAGTAGTATAGGGGGACAGGCAGGGGGTCAAGAGACCCAGTACTTC.

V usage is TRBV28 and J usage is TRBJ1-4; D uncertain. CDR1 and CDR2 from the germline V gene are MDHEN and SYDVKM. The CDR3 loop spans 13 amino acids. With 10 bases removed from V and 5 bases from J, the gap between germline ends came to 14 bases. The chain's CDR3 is CATKGRGNEKLFF. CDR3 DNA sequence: TGTGCCACCAAAGGAAGAGGCAATGAAAAACTGTTTTTT.

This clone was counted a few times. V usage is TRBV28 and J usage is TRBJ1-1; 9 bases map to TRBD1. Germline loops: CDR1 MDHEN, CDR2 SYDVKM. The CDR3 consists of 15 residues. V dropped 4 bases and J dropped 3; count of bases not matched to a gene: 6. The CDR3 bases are TGTGCCAGCAGTTCTCCGGGACAGGGACACACTGAAGCTTTCTTT. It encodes CASSSPGQGHTEAFF.

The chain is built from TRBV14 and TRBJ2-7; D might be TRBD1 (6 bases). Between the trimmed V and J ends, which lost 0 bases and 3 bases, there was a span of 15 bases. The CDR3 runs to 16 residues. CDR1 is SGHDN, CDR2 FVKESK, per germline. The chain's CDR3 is CASSQDGPGTSYEQYF. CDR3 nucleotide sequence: TGTGCCAGCAGCCAAGATGGTCCCGGGACAAGCTACGAGCAGTACTTC.

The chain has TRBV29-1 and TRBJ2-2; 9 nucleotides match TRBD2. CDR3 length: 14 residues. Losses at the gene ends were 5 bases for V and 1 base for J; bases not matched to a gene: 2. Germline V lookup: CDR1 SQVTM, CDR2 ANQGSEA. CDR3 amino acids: CSVRAGGNTGELFF. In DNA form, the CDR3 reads TGCAGCGTTAGAGCGGGGGGGAACACCGGGGAGCTGTTTTTT.

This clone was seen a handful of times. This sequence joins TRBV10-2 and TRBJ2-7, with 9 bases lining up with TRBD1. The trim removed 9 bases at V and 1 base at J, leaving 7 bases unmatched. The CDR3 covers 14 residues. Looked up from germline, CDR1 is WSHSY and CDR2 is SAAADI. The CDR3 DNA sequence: TGCGCCAGTAGCCGGGACAGGGAATCCTACGAGCAGTACTTC. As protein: CASSRDRESYEQYF.

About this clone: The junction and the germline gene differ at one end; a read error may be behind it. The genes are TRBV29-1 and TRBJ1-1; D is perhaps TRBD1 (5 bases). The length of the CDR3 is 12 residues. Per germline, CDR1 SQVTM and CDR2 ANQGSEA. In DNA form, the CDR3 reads TGCAGCGTTCGACGCGGGGGGGAGGAGAGCGGTTTT. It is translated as CSVRRGGEESGF.

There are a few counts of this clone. The CDR3 region is CAWSVWAGGSTDTQYF. The CDR3 DNA sequence: TGTGCCTGGAGTGTATGGGCAGGGGGCAGCACAGATACGCAGTATTTT. The chain is built from TRBV30 and TRBJ2-3, with TRBD1 identical over 8 bases. Germline CDR1 and CDR2: GTSNPN and SVGIG (reference sequence). The V gene end was trimmed by 0 bases and the J gene end by 0 bases; junction bases not matched to a gene: 5. The CDR3 loop spans 16 amino acids.